Here is one T cell receptor beta chain with its context. Its binding antigen is unknown. There are no base qualities to consult, and no much larger clone falls within one base. The entry originates in a study of blood T cell repertoires in COVID-19 (TCRdb year 2020). Study-wide context: Collaborator samples came from the United States, Italy and Spain and covered acute and convalescent phases of COVID-19. The prospective study material was composed of cDNA or gDNA derived from T cells, B-cell-depleted T cells, or PBMCs. Deeply sampled blood TCRbeta repertoires from subjects exposed to, actively infected with, or recovered from COVID-19 were included in the dataset. The repertoires were released in a freely available public database meant as a resource for research on the immune response to SARS-CoV-2. Samples came from the ongoing ImmuneRACE study (first 160 participants) plus 1,254 subjects from 6 global collaborators. Nearly every sample came with metadata listing a de-identified subject ID, COVID-19 status, age in years and sex. HLA class I and class II types, where available, came from metadata supplied by the sample provider rather than from assay-based typing.

The immunoSEQ Assay, a bias-controlled multiplex PCR, was used to amplify TCRbeta CDR3 regions from genomic DNA. Concerning the study's data processing: Nucleated cell counts per sample were estimated from amplification of reference gene primers within the assay. Sequence reads were collapsed and filtered to measure the absolute abundance of every unique TCRbeta CDR3 rearrangement. Productive Simpson clonality was computed per sample as the square root of Simpson's diversity index over productive rearrangements. What TCRdb holds here is the immuneACCESS table cut down to in-frame rearrangements. Part of the clones is not present; checked against another copy, under half of the missing clones reflect an unresolved V gene, and the others are unexplained. V and J calls and clone size are copied from that table; D and trimming were computed from the DNA. The sample contains about 150,000 clones, around 88% of them found a single time. In total, the top ten clones hold under 6% of the sample.

Collaborating institutions collected whole blood in K2EDTA tubes following their own protocols. Collaborator samples were shipped for TCRbeta analysis as frozen whole blood, isolated PBMCs, or DNA extracted from either sample type. There are 14 amino acids in the CDR3, from cysteine to phenylalanine inclusive. The kept DNA is CDR3 alone, 42 bases in frame from the first base. Per the germline V gene, SQVTM is the CDR1 and ANQGSEA is the CDR2. Trimming takes 3 bases from V and 0 bases from J, and the germline ends sit 12 bases apart. Study-level results and caveats: How much clinical and demographic metadata was included differed by source and by participant, and the metadata was provided uncurated.

Input material: peripheral blood. The clonotype originates from a human donor in a cohort sampled during active COVID-19. This chain is built from TRBV29-1 and TRBJ2-7; TRBD2 is perhaps the D gene, given 5 matching bases. The base sequence is TGCAGCGTTGATGGGATGGGGAGCTCCTACGAGCAGTACTTC. This is translated as CSVDGMGSSYEQYF.